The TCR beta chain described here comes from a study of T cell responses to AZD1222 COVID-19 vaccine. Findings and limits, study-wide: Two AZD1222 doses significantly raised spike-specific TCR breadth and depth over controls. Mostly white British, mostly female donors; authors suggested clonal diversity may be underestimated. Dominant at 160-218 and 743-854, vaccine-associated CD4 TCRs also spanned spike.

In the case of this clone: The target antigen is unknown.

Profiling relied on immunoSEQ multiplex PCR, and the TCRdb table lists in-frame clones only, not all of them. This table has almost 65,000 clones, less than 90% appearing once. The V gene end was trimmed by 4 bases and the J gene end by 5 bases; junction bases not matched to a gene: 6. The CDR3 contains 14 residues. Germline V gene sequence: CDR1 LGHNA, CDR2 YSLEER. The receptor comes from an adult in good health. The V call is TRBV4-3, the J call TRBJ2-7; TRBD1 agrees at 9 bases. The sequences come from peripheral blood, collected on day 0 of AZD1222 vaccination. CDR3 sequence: CASSPGTGIHEQYF. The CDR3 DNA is TGCGCCAGCAGCCCCGGGACAGGGATACACGAGCAGTACTTC.